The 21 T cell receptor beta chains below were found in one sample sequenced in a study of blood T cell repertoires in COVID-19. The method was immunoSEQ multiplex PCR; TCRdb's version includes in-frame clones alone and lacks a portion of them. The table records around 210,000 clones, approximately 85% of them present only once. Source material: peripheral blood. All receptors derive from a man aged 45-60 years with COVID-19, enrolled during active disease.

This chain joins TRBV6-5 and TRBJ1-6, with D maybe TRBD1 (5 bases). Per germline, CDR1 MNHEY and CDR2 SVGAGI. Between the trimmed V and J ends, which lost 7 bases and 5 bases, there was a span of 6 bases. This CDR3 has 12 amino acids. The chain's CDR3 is CASKDNNSPLHF. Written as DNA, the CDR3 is TGTGCCAGCAAGGACAATAATTCACCCCTCCACTTT.

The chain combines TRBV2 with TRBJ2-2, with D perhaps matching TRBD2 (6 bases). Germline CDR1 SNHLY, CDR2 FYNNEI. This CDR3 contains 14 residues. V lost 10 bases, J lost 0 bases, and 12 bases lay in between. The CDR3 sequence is CATWEATNTGELFF. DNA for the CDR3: TGTGCCACCTGGGAGGCAACGAACACCGGGGAGCTGTTTTTT.

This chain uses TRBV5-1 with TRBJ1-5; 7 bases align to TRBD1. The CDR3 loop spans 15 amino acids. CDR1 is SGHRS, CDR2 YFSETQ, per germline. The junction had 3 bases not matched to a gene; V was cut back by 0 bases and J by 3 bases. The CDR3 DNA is TGCGCCAGCAGCTTGGGGGACAGAGTCAATCAGCCCCAGCATTTT. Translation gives CASSLGDRVNQPQHF.

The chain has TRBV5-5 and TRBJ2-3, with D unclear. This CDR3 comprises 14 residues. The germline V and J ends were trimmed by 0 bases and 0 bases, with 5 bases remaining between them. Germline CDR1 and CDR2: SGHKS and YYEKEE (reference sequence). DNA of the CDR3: TGTGCCAGCAGCTTGGACAGAAGCACAGATACGCAGTATTTT. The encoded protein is CASSLDRSTDTQYF. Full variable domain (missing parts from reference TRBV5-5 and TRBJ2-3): DAGVTQSPTHLIKTRGQQVTLRCSPISGHKSVSWYQQVLGQGPQFIFQYYEKEERGRGNFPDRFSARQFPNYSSELNVNALLLGDSALYLCASSLDRSTDTQYFGPGTRLTVL.

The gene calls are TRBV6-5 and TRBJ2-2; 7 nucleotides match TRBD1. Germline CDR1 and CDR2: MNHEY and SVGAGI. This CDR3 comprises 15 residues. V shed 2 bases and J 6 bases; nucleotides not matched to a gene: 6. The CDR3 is CASSYRRQGAGELFF. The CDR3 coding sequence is TGTGCCAGCAGTTACAGGCGCCAGGGGGCCGGGGAGCTGTTTTTT.

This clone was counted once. CDR3 sequence reads: CASDSPGNTEAFF. CDR3 DNA sequence: TGTGCCAGCGATTCCCCCGGGAACACTGAAGCTTTCTTT. The rearrangement uses TRBV5-8 and TRBJ1-1; D uncertain. This CDR3 is 13 amino acids long. Per the germline V gene, CDR1 is SGHTS and CDR2 is YDEGEE. Trimming removed 7 bases from V and 1 base from J, with 11 bases in between.

This CDR3 reads CASSFFPPGAPNEKLFF. In nucleotides, the CDR3 is TGTGCCAGCAGTTTTTTCCCGCCGGGAGCCCCTAATGAAAAACTGTTTTTT. The genes are TRBV27 and TRBJ1-4; D gene uncertain. V lost 3 bases, J lost 3 bases, and 17 bases lay in between. CDR3 size: 17 residues. The germline gives CDR1 MNHEY, CDR2 SMNVEV (reference sequence). Using reference TRBV27 and TRBJ1-4 for the parts outside the CDR3, the full variable domain is EAQVTQNPRYLITVTGKKLTVTCSQNMNHEYMSWYRQDPGLGLRQIYYSMNVEVTDKGDVPEGYKVSRKEKRNFPLILESPSPNQTSLYFCASSFFPPGAPNEKLFFGSGTQLSVL.

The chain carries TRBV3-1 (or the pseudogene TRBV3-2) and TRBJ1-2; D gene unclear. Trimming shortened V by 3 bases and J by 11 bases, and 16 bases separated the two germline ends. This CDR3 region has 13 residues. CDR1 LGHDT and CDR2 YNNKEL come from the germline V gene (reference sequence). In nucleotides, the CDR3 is TGTGCCAGCAGCCAGCTCAGAGAGGGAGGTTACACCTTC. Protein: CASSQLREGGYTF.

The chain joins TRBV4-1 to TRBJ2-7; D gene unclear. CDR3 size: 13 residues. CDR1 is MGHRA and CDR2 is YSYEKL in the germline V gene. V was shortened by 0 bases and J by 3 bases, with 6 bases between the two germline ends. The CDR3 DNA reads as TGCGCCAGCAGCCAAGACAGAAGCTACGAGCAGTACTTC. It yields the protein CASSQDRSYEQYF.

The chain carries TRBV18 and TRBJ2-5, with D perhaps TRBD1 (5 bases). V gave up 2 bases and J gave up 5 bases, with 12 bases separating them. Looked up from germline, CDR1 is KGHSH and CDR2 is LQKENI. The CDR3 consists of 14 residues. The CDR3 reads CASSPRTPGETQYF. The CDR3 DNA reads TGTGCCAGCTCACCAAGGACGCCAGGGGAGACCCAGTACTTC. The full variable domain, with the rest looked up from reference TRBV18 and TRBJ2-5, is NAGVMQNPRHLVRRRGQEARLRCSPMKGHSHVYWYRQLPEEGLKFMVYLQKENIIDESGMPKERFSAEFPKEGPSILRIQQVVRGDSAAYFCASSPRTPGETQYFGPGTRLLVL.

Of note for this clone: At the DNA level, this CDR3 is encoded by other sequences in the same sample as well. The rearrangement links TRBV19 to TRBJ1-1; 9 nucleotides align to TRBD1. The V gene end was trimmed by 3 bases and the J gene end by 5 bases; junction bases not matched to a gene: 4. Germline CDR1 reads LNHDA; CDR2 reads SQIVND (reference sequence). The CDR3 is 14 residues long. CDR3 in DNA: TGTGCCAGTAGTATCCTGACAGGGGGAACTGAAGCTTTCTTT. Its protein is CASSILTGGTEAFF.

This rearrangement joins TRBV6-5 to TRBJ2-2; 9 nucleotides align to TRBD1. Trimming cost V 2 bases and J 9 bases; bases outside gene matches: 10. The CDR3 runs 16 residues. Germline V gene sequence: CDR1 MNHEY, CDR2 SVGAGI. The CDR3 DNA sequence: TGTGCCAGCAGTTACCTCGGGACAGGGAGTGTCAGGGAGCTGTTTTTT. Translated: CASSYLGTGSVRELFF.

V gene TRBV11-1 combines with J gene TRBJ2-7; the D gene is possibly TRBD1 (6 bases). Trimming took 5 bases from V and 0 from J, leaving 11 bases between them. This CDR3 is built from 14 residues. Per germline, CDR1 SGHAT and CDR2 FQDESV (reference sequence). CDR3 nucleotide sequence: TGTGCCAGCAGCCCTGACAGGACCTCCTACGAGCAGTACTTC. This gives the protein CASSPDRTSYEQYF.

CDR3 amino acids: CASSPETGRSTDTQYF. For the CDR3, the DNA is TGTGCCAGCAGCCCCGAGACAGGGCGGAGCACAGATACGCAGTATTTT. The chain links TRBV5-5 to TRBJ2-3, with 7 bases fitting TRBD1. This CDR3 is built from 16 residues. Germline values: CDR1 SGHKS, CDR2 YYEKEE (reference sequence). The V gene end was trimmed by 4 bases and the J gene end by 0 bases; junction bases not matched to a gene: 8.

CDR3 in amino acids: CASSFRGAGIYEQYF. CDR3 in DNA: TGTGCCAGCAGCTTCCGGGGGGCGGGGATTTACGAGCAGTACTTC. The V call is TRBV5-6, the J call TRBJ2-7; TRBD2 might be the D (7 bases). The germline V gene encodes CDR1 SGHDT and CDR2 YYEEEE. V lost 2 bases and J 4 bases, leaving 16 bases between the germline ends. This CDR3 is 15 amino acids long.

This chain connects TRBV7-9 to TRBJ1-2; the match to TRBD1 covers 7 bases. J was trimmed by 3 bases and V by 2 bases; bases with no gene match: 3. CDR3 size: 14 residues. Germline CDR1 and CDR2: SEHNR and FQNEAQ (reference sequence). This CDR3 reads CASSLKGADYGYTF. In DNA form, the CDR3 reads TGTGCCAGCAGCTTAAAGGGGGCGGACTATGGCTACACCTTC.

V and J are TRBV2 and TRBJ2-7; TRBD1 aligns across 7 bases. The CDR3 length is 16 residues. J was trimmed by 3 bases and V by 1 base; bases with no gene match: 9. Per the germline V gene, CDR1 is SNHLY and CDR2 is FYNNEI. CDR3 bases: TGTGCCAGCAGTGAAGTTACCGGGACAGTTAGCTACGAGCAGTACTTC. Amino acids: CASSEVTGTVSYEQYF.

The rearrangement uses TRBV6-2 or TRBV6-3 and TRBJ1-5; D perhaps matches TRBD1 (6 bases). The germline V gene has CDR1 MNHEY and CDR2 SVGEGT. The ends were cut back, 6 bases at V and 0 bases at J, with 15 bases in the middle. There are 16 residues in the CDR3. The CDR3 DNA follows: TGTGCCAGCAGCTCAGACAGGACGAATAGCAATCAGCCCCAGCATTTT. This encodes CASSSDRTNSNQPQHF.

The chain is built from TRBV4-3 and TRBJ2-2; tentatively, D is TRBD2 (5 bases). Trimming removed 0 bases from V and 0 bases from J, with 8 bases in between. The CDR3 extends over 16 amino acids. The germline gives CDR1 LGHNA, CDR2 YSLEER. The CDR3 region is CASSQDRAANTGELFF. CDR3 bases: TGCGCCAGCAGCCAAGATCGAGCGGCGAACACCGGGGAGCTGTTTTTT.

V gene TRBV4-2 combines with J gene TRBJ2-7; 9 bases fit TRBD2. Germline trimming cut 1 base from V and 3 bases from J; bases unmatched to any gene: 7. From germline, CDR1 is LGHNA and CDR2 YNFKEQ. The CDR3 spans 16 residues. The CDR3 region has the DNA TGTGCCAGCAGCCAAGCGGCGGGGGGGCCGAACTACGAGCAGTACTTC. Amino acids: CASSQAAGGPNYEQYF.

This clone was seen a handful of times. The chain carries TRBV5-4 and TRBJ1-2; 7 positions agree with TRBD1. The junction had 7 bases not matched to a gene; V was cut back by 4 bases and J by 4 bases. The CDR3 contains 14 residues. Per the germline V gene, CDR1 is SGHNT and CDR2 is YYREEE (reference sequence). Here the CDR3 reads CASSIDREGYGYTF. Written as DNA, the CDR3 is TGTGCCAGCAGCATCGACAGGGAAGGCTATGGCTACACCTTC.